These 12 T cell receptor beta chains originate from one sample sequenced in a study of blood T cell repertoires in COVID-19. The method was immunoSEQ multiplex PCR; TCRdb's version includes in-frame clones alone and lacks a portion of them. Of roughly 180,000 clones in the sample, 70% to 85% were seen once. The material sequenced was peripheral blood. These receptors came from a woman aged 30 to 39 with acute or convalescent COVID-19.

V is TRBV10-3 and J is TRBJ2-1; 12 bases match TRBD2. The CDR3 consists of 21 residues. The ends lost 8 bases at V and 7 bases at J; junction bases unmatched: 27. Germline-derived CDR1 and CDR2 are ENHRY and SYGVKD. CDR3 sequence reads: CAIRPGTGLGLTSGSRNEQFF. In nucleotides, the CDR3 is TGTGCCATCCGACCCGGGACAGGGTTGGGCCTGACTAGCGGGAGTCGTAATGAGCAGTTCTTC.

This sequence joins TRBV15 and TRBJ2-3; TRBD1 aligns across 8 bases. Looked up from germline, CDR1 is LNHNV and CDR2 is YYDKDF (reference sequence). J gave up 6 bases and V 5 bases, and 10 bases lay outside the gene matches. The length of the CDR3 is 15 residues. The CDR3 DNA reads as TGTGCCACCAGCGGGGCCGCAGGGGGCGCCGATACGCAGTATTTT. Its translation: CATSGAAGGADTQYF. Variable domain in full (rest from reference TRBV15 and TRBJ2-3): DAMVIQNPRYQVTQFGKPVTLSCSQTLNHNVMYWYQQKSSQAPKLLFHYYDKDFNNEADTPDNFQSRRPNTSFCFLDIRSPGLGDTAMYLCATSGAAGGADTQYFGPGTRLTVL.

As for this clone: At one of its ends the junction is not consistent with the germline gene, which may arise from a read error. The chain employs TRBV6-1 and TRBJ2-3; 14 bases align to TRBD2. Germline assignment: CDR1 MNHNS and CDR2 SASEGT. This CDR3 is built from 13 residues. The CDR3: CASSSPGLAGAAF. The CDR3 bases are TGTGCCAGCAGTTCTCCGGGACTAGCGGGAGCTGCGTTT.

The chain is built from TRBV13 and TRBJ2-1; 9 bases align to TRBD1. The CDR3 contains 16 residues. In germline, CDR1 is PRHDT, CDR2 FYEKMQ (reference sequence). Trimming cost V 4 bases and J 5 bases; bases outside gene matches: 9. The CDR3: CASSSYGTGNHNEQFF. DNA of the CDR3: TGTGCCAGCAGCTCTTACGGGACAGGGAACCACAATGAGCAGTTCTTC.

For the CDR3, the DNA is TGTGCCAGCAGCTTGGGCACTTTCAACACTGAAGCTTTCTTT. It encodes CASSLGTFNTEAFF. The chain has TRBV5-4 and TRBJ1-1; D is ambiguous. This CDR3 comprises 14 residues. The germline CDR1 and CDR2 sequences are SGHNT and YYREEE (reference sequence). The germline V and J ends were trimmed by 0 bases and 2 bases, with 8 bases remaining between them.

V usage is TRBV5-1 and J usage is TRBJ2-7; no reliable D call. The CDR3 has 15 residues. V gave up 7 bases and J gave up 3 bases, with 20 bases separating them. Per the germline V gene, CDR1 is SGHRS and CDR2 is YFSETQ. The CDR3 coding sequence is TGCGCCAGCTGCCCAACGTCAGGTGCCGTCTACGAGCAGTACTTC. Its translation is CASCPTSGAVYEQYF.

The V and J genes are TRBV27 and TRBJ2-2; possibly TRBD2 for D (6 bases). V was clipped by 2 bases and J by 0 bases, with 13 bases between them. Germline CDR1 MNHEY, CDR2 SMNVEV (reference sequence). The CDR3 covers 17 residues. In DNA form, the CDR3 reads TGTGCCAGCAGTTTAGGTTTTGGCGGGGCGAACACCGGGGAGCTGTTTTTT. Translation gives CASSLGFGGANTGELFF.

The chain couples TRBV4-1 to TRBJ1-2; TRBD1 aligns across 11 bases. V was clipped by 0 bases and J by 5 bases; unmatched bases: 5. In germline, CDR1 is MGHRA, CDR2 YSYEKL. The length of the CDR3 is 16 residues. The CDR3 here is CASSQEGQGASYGYTF. The CDR3 DNA is TGCGCCAGCAGCCAAGAAGGACAGGGGGCGTCATATGGCTACACCTTC.

This clone was detected once. The CDR3 coding sequence is TGTGCCAGTAGTGCGACAGGGGGCTCCTACGAGCAGTACTTC. Encoded protein: CASSATGGSYEQYF. The J gene is TRBJ2-7, the V gene TRBV19; 9 bases are shared with TRBD1. Germline V gives CDR1 LNHDA, CDR2 SQIVND (reference sequence). The CDR3 has 14 residues. V lost 5 bases, J lost 0 bases, and 2 bases stayed unmatched.

This clone turned up a few times. The rearrangement uses TRBV7-2 and TRBJ1-6; D uncertain. With 0 bases removed from V and 11 bases from J, the gap between germline ends came to 8 bases. The CDR3 runs to 13 residues. CDR1 is SGHTA and CDR2 is FQGNSA in the germline V gene. The DNA of the CDR3 is TGTGCCAGCAGCTTAGCTGCGGGAACACCCCTCCACTTT. Its translation: CASSLAAGTPLHF. The variable domain in full, with the rest retrieved from reference TRBV7-2 and TRBJ1-6, is GAGVSQSPSNKVTEKGKDVELRCDPISGHTALYWYRQSLGQGLEFLIYFQGNSAPDKSGLPSDRFSAERTGGSVSTLTIQRTQQEDSAVYLCASSLAAGTPLHFGNGTRLTVT.

This clone was picked up one time. The chain carries TRBV2 and TRBJ1-2, with 8 bases matching TRBD1. CDR3 length equals 14 residues. Germline values: CDR1 SNHLY, CDR2 FYNNEI. V trimming: 5 bases; J trimming: 4 bases; junction bases outside the gene matches: 6. The CDR3 is CASSPGQGGYGYTF. The DNA for the CDR3 is TGTGCCAGCAGTCCAGGACAGGGCGGCTATGGCTACACCTTC.

The chain employs TRBV6-5 and TRBJ1-4; D is possibly TRBD1 (6 bases). The CDR3 runs 11 residues. CDR1 and CDR2 (germline): MNHEY, SVGAGI. Trimming took 5 bases from V and 10 from J, leaving 8 bases between them. CDR3 in DNA: TGTGCCAGCAGTCGAGGGGGAAAACTGTTTTTT. Amino acid sequence: CASSRGGKLFF.